These 7 T cell receptor beta chains were sequenced from one sample in a study of shared T cell receptors in the human thymus. Using immunoSEQ multiplex PCR, the repertoire was profiled, and TCRdb retains in-frame clones only, with some absent. The sample consists of 500,000 to 750,000 clones, 88% of them appearing once. This same sample was also part of a study on human thymus T cells.

The specimen was thymocytes. These receptors all stem from a boy younger than two with a congenital heart defect.

The chain has TRBV5-4 and TRBJ2-3, with a tentative D call TRBD1 (7 bases). CDR3 size: 15 residues. Germline V gene sequence: CDR1 SGHNT, CDR2 YYREEE (reference sequence). Trimming took off 4 bases at V and 4 bases at J, with 16 bases between the two ends. CDR3 residues: CASSPPRGRSDTQYF. The CDR3 nucleotides read TGTGCCAGCAGCCCCCCCAGGGGGAGGTCAGATACGCAGTATTTT.

This rearrangement joins TRBV27 to TRBJ2-5; 7 bases match TRBD1. The CDR3 runs 15 residues. The V and J ends lost 5 bases and 5 bases, in that order; junction bases with no gene match: 11. CDR1 is MNHEY and CDR2 is SMNVEV in the germline V gene (reference sequence). CDR3 coding DNA: TGTGCCAGCAGTAAGAGACAGGGACAGAGGGAGACCCAGTACTTC. This sequence encodes CASSKRQGQRETQYF.

This clone was seen only a few times. The rearrangement joins TRBV21-1 to TRBJ1-2. TRBV21-1 is an annotated pseudogene. CDR3 length: 17 residues. The CDR3 DNA sequence: TGTGCCAGCAGCAAATATGCCCCACGGTCAGGAGGTTATGGCTACACCTTC. Translation: CASSKYAPRSGGYGYTF.

This clone was detected once. The chain couples TRBV6-5 to TRBJ1-2, with 7 bases matching TRBD1. This CDR3 region has 13 residues. V lost 6 bases and J lost 7; bases outside the gene matches: 8. Germline V gene sequence: CDR1 MNHEY, CDR2 SVGAGI. This chain's CDR3 is CASSRQGVGGYTF. In nucleotides, the CDR3 is TGTGCCAGCAGCCGACAGGGAGTAGGTGGCTACACCTTC.

In its sample, this clone was seen a few times. This sequence joins TRBV28 and TRBJ2-7; D possibly corresponds to TRBD2 (6 bases). Germline values: CDR1 MDHEN, CDR2 SYDVKM. V lost 7 bases and J 3 bases, leaving 19 bases between the germline ends. The CDR3 spans 15 residues. CDR3 coding DNA: TGTGCCAGCACCCCGCCCGGGACTTCTAACTACGAGCAGTACTTC. Its protein is CASTPPGTSNYEQYF.

The chain uses TRBV14 and TRBJ2-1; no clear D. The length of the CDR3 is 14 residues. V lost 2 bases and J lost 4, with 9 bases in between. The germline V gene has CDR1 SGHDN and CDR2 FVKESK. This chain's CDR3 is CASSQWPGYNEQFF. CDR3 nucleotides: TGTGCCAGCAGCCAATGGCCGGGTTACAATGAGCAGTTCTTC. Full variable domain (outside the CDR3, taken from reference TRBV14 and TRBJ2-1): EAGVTQFPSHSVIEKGQTVTLRCDPISGHDNLYWYRRVMGKEIKFLLHFVKESKQDESGMPNNRFLAERTGGTYSTLKVQPAELEDSGVYFCASSQWPGYNEQFFGPGTRLTVL.

This clone is a singleton in its sample. This chain uses TRBV7-2 with TRBJ2-3; the D gene is possibly TRBD1 (6 bases). Germline CDR1 reads SGHTA; CDR2 reads FQGNSA. This CDR3 is built from 16 residues. The V gene lost 5 bases and the J gene lost 0 bases, with 15 bases spanning the gap. The CDR3: CASSHAGQGSTDTQYF. The CDR3 DNA reads as TGTGCCAGCAGCCATGCAGGGCAGGGGAGCACAGATACGCAGTATTTT.